The 13 T cell receptor beta chains given below trace back to one sample, sequenced in a study of lymphopenia after photon versus proton radiotherapy. Generated by immunoSEQ multiplex PCR, the TCRdb table keeps only in-frame clones and is missing some. Altogether fewer than 70,000 clones are present, over 70% being singletons, with the ten largest covering 10% to 13%. The sequencing used peripheral blood, collected from a patient treated with proton-based radiotherapy. These receptors were taken from an elderly man with esophageal cancer.

The gene calls are TRBV29-1 and TRBJ1-2; D gene unclear. Germline V gene sequence: CDR1 SQVTM, CDR2 ANQGSEA. V was trimmed by 5 bases and J by 4 bases, leaving 8 bases between them. This CDR3 spans 11 amino acids. As DNA, the CDR3 is TGCAGCGTTCGGGTCGGCTATGGCTACACCTTC. Residues: CSVRVGYGYTF.

Here the CDR3 reads CASKSGQGGLAEQYF. In nucleotides, the CDR3 is TGTGCCAGCAAAAGCGGACAGGGAGGCTTAGCCGAGCAGTACTTC. The chain combines TRBV6-5 with TRBJ2-7, with 8 bases matching TRBD1. V dropped 7 bases and J dropped 6; count of bases not matched to a gene: 14. CDR3 length equals 15 residues. Germline loops: CDR1 MNHEY, CDR2 SVGAGI.

This clone was observed a single time. The J gene is TRBJ1-4, the V gene TRBV11-2; D possibly corresponds to TRBD1 (6 bases). The CDR3 is made up of 15 amino acids. Germline lookup yields CDR1 SGHAT and CDR2 FQNNGV. V dropped 2 bases and J dropped 4 bases, with 11 bases sitting between them. This CDR3 is CASSLTGSNNEKLFF. DNA for the CDR3: TGTGCCAGCAGCTTAACAGGGTCTAATAATGAAAAACTGTTTTTT.

The chain uses TRBV12-5 and TRBJ1-2; tentative D call: TRBD1 (6 bases). This CDR3 has 18 amino acids. V lost 0 bases, J lost 0 bases, and 17 bases lay in between. The germline CDR1 and CDR2 sequences are LGHNT and FRNRAP. CDR3 amino acids: CASGLVRGSLGSNYGYTF. CDR3 DNA: TGTGCTAGTGGTTTGGTAAGGGGGTCTCTGGGGTCTAACTATGGCTACACCTTC.

The chain uses TRBV10-2 and TRBJ2-7; 11 bases agree with TRBD2. From germline, CDR1 is WSHSY and CDR2 SAAADI. Trimming cost V 10 bases and J 6 bases; bases outside gene matches: 14. There are 15 residues in the CDR3. The CDR3 DNA reads as TGCGCCACCAATAGCGGGGGGGTCCCACCTCGCGAGCAGTACTTC. Translating it yields CATNSGGVPPREQYF.

This clone rates as medium-sized. The chain couples TRBV19 to TRBJ1-5; no reliable D call. Germline CDR1 and CDR2: LNHDA and SQIVND (reference sequence). CDR3 size: 15 residues. Between the trimmed V and J ends, which lost 7 bases and 3 bases, there was a span of 16 bases. CDR3 sequence: CASTTEGGFNQPQHF. CDR3 in DNA: TGTGCCAGTACCACAGAGGGAGGGTTCAATCAGCCCCAGCATTTT.

This sequence joins TRBV19 and TRBJ2-3; D perhaps matches TRBD2 (5 bases). The V end was cut by 2 bases, the J end by 5 bases, with 14 bases between. Germline V CDR1 and CDR2: LNHDA, SQIVND (reference sequence). This CDR3 is built from 15 residues. CDR3 loop: CASSIRRTTVDTQYF. As DNA, the CDR3 is TGTGCCAGTAGTATACGGAGGACCACGGTAGATACGCAGTATTTT.

CDR3 DNA: TGTGCCAGCAGTTTATTGGCAGGCAAATGGAATGAGCAGTTCTTC. Its protein is CASSLLAGKWNEQFF. The chain joins TRBV27 to TRBJ2-1; D ambiguous. Germline assignment: CDR1 MNHEY and CDR2 SMNVEV (reference sequence). The CDR3 loop spans 15 amino acids. Trimming stripped 1 base from V and 7 bases from J, with 14 bases between.

V is TRBV7-3 and J is TRBJ2-3; D might be TRBD1 (5 bases). The germline CDR1 and CDR2 sequences are SGHTA and FQGTGA. This CDR3 comprises 14 residues. Trimming shortened V by 7 bases and J by 0 bases, and 11 bases separated the two germline ends. The CDR3 nucleotides are TGTGCCAGCAAAGGGGTAACTAGCACAGATACGCAGTATTTT. Protein: CASKGVTSTDTQYF.

This clone is a singleton in its sample. This chain uses TRBV2 with TRBJ2-5; D not resolved. The length of the CDR3 is 15 residues. Germline CDR1 is SNHLY and CDR2 is FYNNEI. V was pared by 9 bases and J by 3 bases, with 20 bases between. For the CDR3, the DNA is TGTGCCAGTCAAGCCTCGGGTGAAGGGAAAGAGACCCAGTACTTC. It translates to CASQASGEGKETQYF.

The CDR3 region has the DNA TGTGCCAGCAGTGCCCGGGAATCACAGTTCTTC. Amino acid sequence: CASSARESQFF. This chain uses TRBV6-1 with TRBJ2-1; D possibly corresponds to TRBD2 (5 bases). CDR1 is MNHNS, CDR2 SASEGT, per germline. The CDR3 loop spans 11 amino acids. The V end was cut by 4 bases, the J end by 13 bases, with 11 bases between.

The J gene is TRBJ1-2, the V gene TRBV5-6, with 7 positions matching TRBD1. After removal of 0 bases from V and 4 bases from J, the junction contained 9 bases not matched to a gene. The CDR3 totals 16 residues. Germline CDR1 is SGHDT and CDR2 is YYEEEE. DNA for the CDR3: TGTGCCAGCAGCTTGGATTTTACCGGGACAGCCTATGGCTACACCTTC. Protein sequence: CASSLDFTGTAYGYTF.

The chain has TRBV19 and TRBJ2-7; maybe TRBD1 (5 bases). The CDR3 sequence is 15 residues long. Between the trimmed V and J ends, which lost 3 bases and 5 bases, there was a span of 17 bases. The V gene's germline CDR1 is LNHDA and CDR2 SQIVND (reference sequence). The CDR3 reads CASSIGQGSFHEQYF. The CDR3 region has the DNA TGTGCCAGTAGTATCGGGCAGGGTAGTTTCCACGAGCAGTACTTC.